This entry is about one T cell receptor (beta chain). The antigen remains undetermined. PCR employed 60 Vbeta and 13 Jbeta primers. TCRdb's table, derived via immunoSEQ multiplex PCR, lists solely in-frame clones and lacks some. The sample lists approximately 120,000 clones, 60% to 85% occurring once. Germline lookup yields CDR1 MNHEY and CDR2 SMNVEV (reference sequence). The CDR3 contains 14 residues. V was shortened by 5 bases and J by 8 bases, with 18 bases between the two germline ends. The data originate from a study of cytomegalovirus exposure and HLA in healthy donors. At the level of the study: The Caucasian-associated ancestry cluster held 65% to 85% of approximately 400 genotyped donors.

Whole-study results and caveats: Confirmation was obtained in vitro that a few CMV-associated chains are specific for CMV antigens. An assumption of roughly uniform sequencing depth across donors underlay the presence/absence analyses.

Sequenced sample: PBMCs. The TCR sequence derives from a man aged 25-45 years in good health and CMV-seronegative. The rearrangement links TRBV27 to TRBJ1-2; D remains ambiguous. The CDR3 DNA sequence: TGTGCCAGCAGTCCCATGGCAGGCGCTTGGGGCTACACCTTC. Its protein product is CASSPMAGAWGYTF.